This entry features one T cell receptor beta chain sequence. Produced via immunoSEQ multiplex PCR; TCRdb's table is partial and in-frame only. The sample has 20,000 to 30,000 clones; 70% to 90% are singletons. The CDR3 runs to 17 residues. Germline trimming cut 3 bases from V and 4 bases from J; bases unmatched to any gene: 8. Germline V gene data show CDR1 as MNHNS and CDR2 as SASEGT. The record originates from a study of T cell changes during pregnancy in multiple sclerosis. The sequences come from CD4+ T cells from peripheral blood mononuclear cells, collected in the first trimester of pregnancy. The sequence came from a female donor in good health, enrolled as a control in a pregnancy study. V and J are TRBV6-1 and TRBJ2-3; 12 bases map to TRBD2. CDR3 nucleotide sequence: TGTGCCAGCAGTGATCTGCGACTAGCGGGAGTACCAGATACGCAGTATTTT. This gives the protein CASSDLRLAGVPDTQYF.